Detailed here is one T cell receptor (beta chain). The source of the sample is a study of blood T cell repertoires in COVID-19. Looking at the study overall: COVID-19 samples, acute and convalescent, were from the United States, Italy and Spain.

This CDR3 is 15 amino acids long. Germline CDR1 and CDR2: KGHSH and LQKENI. With V trimmed by 3 bases and J by 4 bases, 7 bases remained unmatched. Authors' processing steps: Estimates of nucleated cell counts were drawn from the amplification of reference gene primers. Only in-frame clones appear in the TCRdb table, and some are missing; sequencing was by immunoSEQ multiplex PCR. The DNA gave D and trimming, while V, J and clone size come from that table. The table shows about 42,000 clones, with around nine tenths occurring only once. The TCR was taken from a human donor in a cohort sampled during active COVID-19. Sequencing was done on a sample of peripheral blood. The chain uses TRBV18 and TRBJ1-2; 8 bases are shared with TRBD1. As DNA, the CDR3 is TGTGCCAGCTCACCGACAGGGGAAGTAGGCTATGGCTACACCTTC. It translates to CASSPTGEVGYGYTF.